The source of this T cell receptor beta chain is a study of shared clonotypes between healthy human individuals. Findings of the study overall: Few donors limited the genetic and exposure-history diversity represented.

V gave up 0 bases and J gave up 3 bases, with 10 bases separating them. CDR1 and CDR2 (germline): SGDLS, YYNGEE. This CDR3 contains 14 residues. This clone was seen once. Its antigen is not known. Terminally differentiated effector memory CD45RA+ cells were left out of the naive CD8 fraction, which was CD45RO-negative and positively selected for CCR7. Donors, healthy HIV-negative adults, lacked recent acute infections or vaccinations. Deep was the level used in running the assay. Authors' data handling: ImmunoSEQ junction-only sequences lacked quality scores, so their filtering differed. Produced via immunoSEQ multiplex PCR; TCRdb's table is partial and in-frame only. V and J calls and clone size are those listed in that table; D and trimming were worked out from the DNA. The sample shows hundreds of thousands of clones, 90% to 97% of them seen only once.

The chain joins TRBV9 to TRBJ2-7; TRBD2 might be the D (5 bases). The receptor was isolated from a woman between 25 and 40 years old in good health. Sequencing was done on a sample of naive CD8+ T cells sorted from blood. The CDR3 nucleotides are TGTGCCAGCAGCGTAGGGTCCAGCGGCTACGAGCAGTACTTC. It is translated as CASSVGSSGYEQYF.